This T cell receptor (beta chain) was obtained from a study of T cells in Graves' hyperthyroidism and ophthalmopathy. Study-wide points: Median prediction lead before ophthalmopathy onset was 5.5 to 7 months with the model.

About this clonotype itself: The antigen is not known.

Germline values: CDR1 SGHAT, CDR2 FQNNGV. CDR3 length: 14 residues. Between the trimmed V and J ends, which lost 5 bases and 3 bases, there was a span of 13 bases. Amplification of TCR beta CDR3 regions was performed using RNA transcripts as template. The HTBI primer set was used in a first-round RT-PCR of the TCR CDR3. TCRdb itself ran the multiplex PCR reads through MiXCR, one entry per CDR3 protein. The table includes over 500,000 distinct CDR3 sequences, over 35% detected once. The receptor's source is an adult woman with Graves' disease, either hyperthyroidism or ophthalmopathy (not recorded which). The chain combines TRBV11-2 with TRBJ1-2; the D gene is possibly TRBD1 (6 bases). Sequencing was done on a sample of peripheral blood or thyroid tissue (not recorded which). CDR3 protein: CASSTGTNYYGYTF. Written as DNA, the CDR3 is TGTGCCAGCAGCACCGGGACAAATTACTATGGCTACACCTTC.